This entry describes one T cell receptor (beta chain). V lost 5 bases and J 1 base, leaving 20 bases between the germline ends. Per the germline V gene, CDR1 is LGHNA and CDR2 is YSLEER. The CDR3 loop spans 17 amino acids. This sample stems from a study of T-cell reconstitution after alpha-beta-depleted transplantation in children. Unique molecular identifiers were incorporated when the TCRbeta library was constructed. One entry per CDR3 protein, called by TCRdb with MiXCR from the PCR reads. The sample has around 370,000 distinct CDR3 sequences, 9% to 12% seen once. The sequencing used PBMCs from the stem cell graft donor, collected from the stem cell graft. This chain connects TRBV4-3 to TRBJ1-1; D remains ambiguous. The sequence came from a human donor who donated a stem cell graft to a child with acute lymphoblastic leukemia. The CDR3 protein is CASSASSSQGWNTEAFF. The CDR3 region has the DNA TGCGCCAGCAGCGCCAGTTCCAGTCAAGGGTGGAACACTGAAGCTTTCTTT.